This T cell receptor (beta chain) was obtained from a study of tumor-infiltrating lymphocytes in primary liver carcinoma. With a constant-region primer, TCR beta cDNA was made from approximately 520 ng of total RNA. Libraries covering TCR beta were generated through three nested multiplex PCR rounds (using a slightly modified ARM-PCR). TRBV1-TRBV30 forward and Cbeta reverse primers drove the first two approximately 11-cycle rounds. TCRdb reanalysed the multiplex PCR reads using MiXCR and keeps one entry per CDR3 protein. This sample has around 330,000 distinct CDR3 sequences, with roughly two thirds found just once. Germline V gives CDR1 MGHRA, CDR2 YSYEKL. The CDR3 runs to 16 residues. As to this clonotype: A clone one base away is much larger, so this may be a read error.

Blood RNA came from unsorted whole blood; germline DNA was also extracted. The gene calls are TRBV4-1 and TRBJ1-4, with D possibly matching TRBD1 (6 bases). Source material: peripheral blood. The clonotype originates from a man aged 35 to 55 with primary liver carcinoma and hepatitis B virus infection. The CDR3 DNA follows: TGCACCAGCAGCCAAATATACGGACAGCACAATGAAAAACTGTTTTTT. The encoded protein is CTSSQIYGQHNEKLFF.